A selection of T cell receptor beta chains follows, all from one sample in a study of molecular identifiers for immune sequencing clone quantification. One entry per CDR3 protein results from TCRdb running MiXCR on the PCR reads. Seen here are more than 60,000 distinct CDR3 sequences, less than 20% observed once, and the top ten hold roughly 1.5%. Sample: naive CD8+ T cells from blood, with Jurkat cell RNA spiked in. The receptors originated from a human donor in good health. Some libraries in this study had Jurkat cell RNA spiked in. The CDR3 runs from the conserved cysteine through the conserved F or W. Each record gives: D gene, J gene, clone size, V gene, CDR3 protein, CDR3 DNA. D genes are given only for firm matches. Clone size appears in some rows only: once, few, many, or a class for an expanded clone.

d_call: TRBD1
j_call: TRBJ2-3
clone_size: many
v_call: TRBV10-3
cdr3_aa: CAISQRTGGSTDTQYF
cdr3_nt: TGTGCCATCAGTCAGCGGACAGGGGGAAGCACAGATACGCAGTATTTT

d_call: .
j_call: TRBJ1-1
clone_size: many
v_call: TRBV25-1
cdr3_aa: CATSQGWDTEAFF
cdr3_nt: TGTGCCACTAGCCAAGGCTGGGACACTGAAGCTTTCTTT

d_call: .
j_call: TRBJ2-4
clone_size: many
v_call: TRBV29-1
cdr3_aa: CSVERALAKNIQYF
cdr3_nt: TGCAGCGTTGAAAGGGCCCTAGCCAAAAACATTCAGTACTTC

d_call: TRBD2
j_call: TRBJ2-7
clone_size: many
v_call: TRBV5-4
cdr3_aa: CASSLSPGLAGQYEQYF
cdr3_nt: TGTGCCAGCAGCTTGTCCCCAGGCCTAGCGGGACAGTACGAGCAGTACTTC

d_call: .
j_call: TRBJ2-1
clone_size: .
v_call: TRBV5-3
cdr3_aa: CASSLGDSGIGDSEQFF
cdr3_nt: TGTGCCAGCAGCTTGGGAGATAGCGGGATTGGGGACAGTGAGCAGTTCTTC

d_call: .
j_call: TRBJ2-5
clone_size: many
v_call: TRBV11-2
cdr3_aa: CASSLEFGDMAQYF
cdr3_nt: TGTGCCAGCAGCTTAGAGTTCGGGGATATGGCCCAGTACTTC

d_call: .
j_call: TRBJ2-3
clone_size: many
v_call: TRBV29-1
cdr3_aa: CSVEDLPGSTDTQYF
cdr3_nt: TGCAGCGTTGAAGATCTACCGGGGAGCACAGATACGCAGTATTTT

d_call: TRBD2
j_call: TRBJ2-5
clone_size: many
v_call: TRBV20-1
cdr3_aa: CSAPQGLGDQETQYF
cdr3_nt: TGCAGTGCTCCCCAGGGACTAGGGGATCAAGAGACCCAGTACTTC

d_call: .
j_call: TRBJ2-1
clone_size: .
v_call: TRBV29-1
cdr3_aa: CSVALRGSSYNEQFF
cdr3_nt: TGCAGCGTTGCTCTCCGCGGTAGCTCCTACAATGAGCAGTTCTTC

d_call: TRBD2
j_call: TRBJ2-1
clone_size: many
v_call: TRBV4-1
cdr3_aa: CASTGRGGSNEQFF
cdr3_nt: TGCGCCAGCACCGGGCGGGGAGGGAGCAATGAGCAGTTCTTC

d_call: TRBD2
j_call: TRBJ2-7
clone_size: many
v_call: TRBV11-2
cdr3_aa: CASSPMAGGPQEQYF
cdr3_nt: TGTGCCAGCAGCCCTATGGCGGGAGGGCCGCAGGAGCAGTACTTC

d_call: TRBD2
j_call: TRBJ2-3
clone_size: many
v_call: TRBV7-9
cdr3_aa: CASVWREGRTDTQYF
cdr3_nt: TGTGCCAGCGTTTGGCGGGAGGGGAGGACAGATACGCAGTATTTT

d_call: TRBD1
j_call: TRBJ2-3
clone_size: many
v_call: TRBV4-1
cdr3_aa: CAGGPGQGITDTQYF
cdr3_nt: TGCGCCGGGGGACCGGGACAGGGGATAACAGATACGCAGTATTTT

d_call: TRBD1
j_call: TRBJ1-4
clone_size: few
v_call: TRBV12-3/TRBV12-4
cdr3_aa: CASSSGQGSEKLFF
cdr3_nt: TGTGCCTCAAGCTCGGGACAGGGAAGTGAAAAACTGTTTTTT

d_call: .
j_call: TRBJ1-2
clone_size: many
v_call: TRBV20-1
cdr3_aa: CSARTYFPEGGYGYTF
cdr3_nt: TGCAGTGCCCGAACGTACTTCCCTGAGGGGGGCTATGGCTACACCTTC

d_call: .
j_call: TRBJ2-7
clone_size: many
v_call: TRBV14
cdr3_aa: CASSLRDNPYEQYF
cdr3_nt: TGTGCCAGCAGCCTGCGGGACAACCCCTACGAGCAGTACTTC

d_call: .
j_call: TRBJ2-3
clone_size: many
v_call: TRBV6-2/TRBV6-3
cdr3_aa: CASSTESYFTDTQYF
cdr3_nt: TGTGCCAGCAGTACCGAATCCTACTTCACAGATACGCAGTATTTT

d_call: TRBD1
j_call: TRBJ2-2
clone_size: many
v_call: TRBV4-2
cdr3_aa: CASSPGQATSNTGELFF
cdr3_nt: TGTGCCAGCAGCCCCGGACAGGCGACTTCGAACACCGGGGAGCTGTTTTTT

d_call: .
j_call: TRBJ2-2
clone_size: many
v_call: TRBV5-5
cdr3_aa: CASSPALATYTGELFF
cdr3_nt: TGTGCCAGCAGCCCCGCTTTGGCTACCTACACCGGGGAGCTGTTTTTT

d_call: TRBD1
j_call: TRBJ2-7
clone_size: few
v_call: TRBV13
cdr3_aa: CASSTPGGQGGDEQYF
cdr3_nt: TGTGCCAGCTCCACCCCAGGGGGACAGGGTGGGGACGAGCAGTACTTC

d_call: TRBD1
j_call: TRBJ1-3
clone_size: few
v_call: TRBV2
cdr3_aa: CASSQGQNSGNTIYF
cdr3_nt: TGTGCCAGCAGTCAGGGACAGAACTCTGGAAACACCATATATTTT

d_call: .
j_call: TRBJ2-7
clone_size: .
v_call: TRBV27
cdr3_aa: CASRTGLSSYEQYF
cdr3_nt: TGTGCCAGCAGAACAGGTTTATCCTCCTACGAGCAGTACTTC